This TCR beta chain was identified during a study of control samples from healthy donors and cancer patients. Sequencing used immunoSEQ multiplex PCR; TCRdb keeps in-frame clones, though not all of them. The data show 120,000 to 150,000 clones, less than 90% seen once. This CDR3 region has 15 residues. V lost 8 bases, J lost 7 bases, and 18 bases lay in between. Germline CDR1 reads SGHDN; CDR2 reads FVKESK. The sequence was obtained from a woman younger than 45 in good health. The gene calls are TRBV14 and TRBJ1-6, with a tentative D call TRBD1 (5 bases). Sequencing used blood. DNA of the CDR3: TGTGCCAGCGGGATTGGGGGGACCGAAAATTCACCCCTCCACTTT. Residues: CASGIGGTENSPLHF.